This paragraph reports one T cell receptor beta chain. Its antigen remains unknown. This sample stems from a study of high-grade serous ovarian cancer treatment subgroups. Across the study: Mean per sample: about 14,000 reads, some 7,300 unique TCR beta rearrangements. Study results and caveats: TCR relatedness rose with neoantigen level and trended with mutation load. Repertoire analysis covered CDR3 alone, not CDR1 or CDR2. Spatial context was lost because tumors were sequenced in bulk.

The method was immunoSEQ multiplex PCR; TCRdb's version includes in-frame clones alone and lacks a portion of them. This table holds over 6,500 clones, about 76% found once. Per the germline V gene, CDR1 is SGHDN and CDR2 is FVKESK. The V segment lost 4 bases and the J segment 5 bases; nucleotides outside the gene matches: 10. The CDR3 totals 15 residues. Tumor samples were obtained before definitive surgery or chemotherapy. The TCR sequence derives from a human donor with high-grade serous ovarian cancer. The specimen sequenced was tumor tissue. The rearrangement links TRBV14 to TRBJ2-5, with TRBD2 matching 7 bases. CDR3 amino acids: CASSRNAGGSETQYF. The CDR3, as DNA: TGTGCCAGCAGCCGTAACGCCGGGGGGTCGGAGACCCAGTACTTC.